The entry that follows covers one TCR beta chain sequence. The record originates from a study of blood T cell repertoires in COVID-19. Data came from immunoSEQ multiplex PCR; TCRdb stores just in-frame clones and leaves some out. Altogether roughly 150,000 clones are present, around 82% being singletons, with the ten largest covering roughly 19%. CDR1 MDHEN and CDR2 SYDVKM come from the germline V gene. The CDR3 has 12 residues. Trimming cost V 2 bases and J 5 bases, with 3 bases left between them. Sequencing was carried out using peripheral blood. The clonotype originates from a woman in her 70s who had recovered from COVID-19. This chain uses TRBV28 with TRBJ1-4; D gene unclear. As DNA, the CDR3 is TGTGCCAGCAGTTTACAGAATGAAAAACTGTTTTTT. Translating gives CASSLQNEKLFF.